This passage covers 28 T cell receptor beta chains from one sample sequenced in a study of blood T cell repertoires in COVID-19. Profiling relied on immunoSEQ multiplex PCR, and the TCRdb table lists in-frame clones only, not all of them. The sample consists of about 490,000 clones, approximately 85% of them appearing once. Sequenced material: peripheral blood. Receptor source: a human donor in a cohort sampled during active COVID-19.

The chain uses TRBV29-1 and TRBJ2-7; D ambiguous. Germline loops: CDR1 SQVTM, CDR2 ANQGSEA. The CDR3 loop spans 13 amino acids. V was shortened by 8 bases and J by 2 bases, with 16 bases between the two germline ends. The CDR3: CSSWVGPPYEQYF. CDR3 nucleotide sequence: TGCAGCTCCTGGGTGGGCCCGCCCTACGAGCAGTACTTC.

The rearrangement links TRBV29-1 to TRBJ1-2; weak D call: TRBD1 (5 bases). Deletions cut 6 bases from V and 1 base from J, with 12 bases between. The CDR3 loop spans 13 amino acids. In germline, CDR1 is SQVTM, CDR2 ANQGSEA. The CDR3 region has the DNA TGCAGCGTCGGGAGAGGGGATAACTATGGCTACACCTTC. It yields the protein CSVGRGDNYGYTF.

The chain joins TRBV18 to TRBJ2-7; 9 nucleotides line up with TRBD2. The CDR3 length is 14 residues. Unmatched junction bases numbered 4, after V lost 1 base and J lost 6 bases. Germline V lookup: CDR1 KGHSH, CDR2 LQKENI. Here the CDR3 DNA reads TGTGCCAGCTCACCACTAGCGGGAGTATCCGAGCAGTACTTC. This codes for CASSPLAGVSEQYF.

The CDR3 protein is CASSMGGAYEQYF. The CDR3 nucleotides are TGTGCCAGTAGTATGGGGGGGGCCTACGAGCAGTACTTC. This chain uses TRBV19 with TRBJ2-7; 7 nucleotides match TRBD2. The germline V gene has CDR1 LNHDA and CDR2 SQIVND (reference sequence). The length of the CDR3 is 13 residues. V dropped 3 bases and J dropped 2; count of bases not matched to a gene: 1.

V gene TRBV15 combines with J gene TRBJ2-1, with D perhaps TRBD2 (5 bases). The CDR3 is made up of 12 amino acids. The V gene lost 2 bases and the J gene lost 7 bases, with 6 bases spanning the gap. In germline, CDR1 is LNHNV, CDR2 YYDKDF (reference sequence). CDR3 residues: CATSRPGNEQFF. The DNA of the CDR3 is TGTGCCACCAGCAGACCGGGGAATGAGCAGTTCTTC.

This clone was counted between two and nine times. The gene calls are TRBV5-8 and TRBJ1-5; 8 bases match TRBD1. The V and J ends lost 5 bases and 4 bases, in that order; junction bases with no gene match: 8. Germline-derived CDR1 and CDR2 are SGHTS and YDEGEE. This CDR3 is 15 amino acids long. The CDR3 DNA reads as TGTGCCAGCAGTTTCCGACAGGGGAGGAATCAGCCCCAGCATTTT. Its translation: CASSFRQGRNQPQHF. Filled out from reference TRBV5-8 and TRBJ1-5, the complete variable domain reads EAGVTQSPTHLIKTRGQQATLRCSPISGHTSVYWYQQALGLGLQFLLWYDEGEERNRGNFPPRFSGRQFPNYSSELNVNALELEDSALYLCASSFRQGRNQPQHFGDGTRLSIL.

Only one count was recorded for this clone. The chain links TRBV28 to TRBJ2-1, with 12 nucleotides matching TRBD2. The CDR3 sequence is 15 residues long. The ends lost 5 bases at V and 9 bases at J; junction bases unmatched: 8. Germline values: CDR1 MDHEN, CDR2 SYDVKM. The CDR3 is CASSPTTSGRREQFF. Here the CDR3 DNA reads TGTGCCAGCAGTCCAACTACTAGCGGGAGGCGTGAGCAGTTCTTC.

This clone was recorded only once. This chain uses TRBV3-1 (or the pseudogene TRBV3-2) with TRBJ2-7; 11 nucleotides match TRBD1. The CDR3 is 17 amino acids. After removal of 0 bases from V and 4 bases from J, the junction contained 8 bases not matched to a gene. Per germline, CDR1 LGHDT and CDR2 YNNKEL (reference sequence). The CDR3 is CASSQDPRGQGAYEQYF. For the CDR3, the DNA is TGTGCCAGCAGCCAAGATCCACGAGGACAGGGGGCATACGAGCAGTACTTC.

The chain joins TRBV5-4 to TRBJ2-7; 16 bases map to TRBD2. The CDR3 is 17 residues long. Germline values: CDR1 SGHNT, CDR2 YYREEE (reference sequence). J gave up 2 bases and V 4 bases, and 6 bases lay outside the gene matches. CDR3 amino acids: CASSMGLAGGMPYEQYF. DNA for the CDR3: TGTGCCAGCAGCATGGGACTAGCGGGAGGGATGCCCTACGAGCAGTACTTC.

This chain connects TRBV5-6 to TRBJ2-3; possible D gene TRBD1, 5 bases. The CDR3 has 14 amino acids. The germline V gene has CDR1 SGHDT and CDR2 YYEEEE. V lost 0 bases, J lost 4 bases, and 9 bases lay in between. Here the CDR3 reads CASSLGQGPDTQYF. In DNA form, the CDR3 reads TGTGCCAGCAGCTTGGGCCAGGGCCCAGATACGCAGTATTTT.

J is TRBJ1-2 and V is TRBV19; TRBD1 agrees at 7 bases. V gave up 6 bases and J gave up 3 bases; unmatched junction bases: 4. CDR1 and CDR2 (germline): LNHDA, SQIVND (reference sequence). The CDR3 covers 13 residues. CDR3 nucleotide sequence: TGTGCCAGTAGGACAGGGAACTACTATGGCTACACCTTC. Its translation: CASRTGNYYGYTF. The full variable domain, completed using reference TRBV19 and TRBJ1-2, is DGGITQSPKYLFRKEGQNVTLSCEQNLNHDAMYWYRQDPGQGLRLIYYSQIVNDFQKGDIAEGYSVSREKKESFPLTVTSAQKNPTAFYLCASRTGNYYGYTFGSGTRLTVV.

The chain joins TRBV24-1 to TRBJ1-6; TRBD1 agrees at 9 bases. The CDR3 is made up of 18 amino acids. With V trimmed by 4 bases and J by 0 bases, 6 bases remained unmatched. The germline CDR1 and CDR2 sequences are KGHDR and SFDVKD. CDR3 coding DNA: TGTGCCACCAGTGACCCGGGACAGGGAAGCTCCTATAATTCACCCCTCCACTTT. It codes for CATSDPGQGSSYNSPLHF.

The V and J genes are TRBV11-2 and TRBJ2-1; the D gene is possibly TRBD2 (7 bases). The V and J ends lost 5 bases and 1 base respectively, with 18 bases between them. The CDR3 covers 17 residues. Germline V gene data show CDR1 as SGHAT and CDR2 as FQNNGV. The CDR3 DNA reads as TGTGCCAGCAGCCCAGGGGTGGCGGGAGCGTCCTACAATGAGCAGTTCTTC. It translates to CASSPGVAGASYNEQFF.

The chain employs TRBV18 and TRBJ1-5, with D perhaps matching TRBD1 (6 bases). Germline values: CDR1 KGHSH, CDR2 LQKENI. V lost 6 bases and J lost 1, with 10 bases in between. The CDR3 runs to 14 residues. CDR3 nucleotide sequence: TGTGCCAGCTCGAAAGGACAGAGCAATCAGCCCCAGCATTTT. Its protein is CASSKGQSNQPQHF.

This sequence joins TRBV5-1 and TRBJ1-2, with D perhaps TRBD1 (6 bases). V dropped 3 bases and J dropped 6 bases, with 9 bases sitting between them. Germline lookup yields CDR1 SGHRS and CDR2 YFSETQ. This CDR3 contains 12 residues. CDR3 region: CASSSDRNGYTF. For the CDR3, the DNA is TGCGCCAGCAGCTCCGACAGGAATGGCTACACCTTC.

The V gene is TRBV20-1, the J gene TRBJ2-7, with D possibly matching TRBD1 (5 bases). The V gene lost 6 bases and the J gene lost 0 bases, with 12 bases spanning the gap. The CDR3 sequence is 13 residues long. Germline CDR1 is DFQATT and CDR2 is SNEGSKA (reference sequence). The CDR3 is CSASSGFSYEQYF. Here the CDR3 DNA reads TGCAGTGCGAGTTCAGGGTTCTCCTACGAGCAGTACTTC.

V is TRBV6-5 and J is TRBJ1-5; 9 bases are a match to TRBD1. Losses at the gene ends were 6 bases for V and 4 bases for J; bases not matched to a gene: 4. This CDR3 is 14 amino acids long. Germline CDR1 is MNHEY and CDR2 is SVGAGI. Written as DNA, the CDR3 is TGTGCCAGCAGGGGCGGGACAGGGAATCAGCCCCAGCATTTT. It yields the protein CASRGGTGNQPQHF.

V is TRBV3-1 (or the pseudogene TRBV3-2) and J is TRBJ2-3, with 11 bases identical to TRBD2. Germline CDR1 is LGHDT and CDR2 is YNNKEL (reference sequence). Trimming removed 3 bases from V and 4 bases from J; junction bases left unmatched: 6. CDR3 length: 16 amino acids. The DNA for the CDR3 is TGTGCCAGCAGCCACCTAGCGGGAGGTTGGGCAGATACGCAGTATTTT. Translated: CASSHLAGGWADTQYF.

The count of this clone is one. The rearrangement joins TRBV6-2 or TRBV6-3 to TRBJ2-7; 7 bases agree with TRBD2. V lost 0 bases and J lost 0; bases outside the gene matches: 11. CDR3 size: 18 residues. Germline V gene sequence: CDR1 MNHEY, CDR2 SVGEGT. CDR3 region: CASSYSIGGEGYSYEQYF. The CDR3 region has the DNA TGTGCCAGCAGTTACTCGATTGGGGGGGAGGGCTACTCCTACGAGCAGTACTTC.

This chain links TRBV9 with TRBJ2-1, with 10 bases matching TRBD2. J lost 9 bases, V lost 0 bases, and 12 bases had no gene match. Germline loops: CDR1 SGDLS, CDR2 YYNGEE. The CDR3 consists of 17 residues. The CDR3 DNA reads TGTGCCAGCAGCGTAGAACGGCTAGCGGGAGTTACGGGTGAGCAGTTCTTC. Residues: CASSVERLAGVTGEQFF. Full variable domain (remainder filled in from reference TRBV9 and TRBJ2-1): DSGVTQTPKHLITATGQRVTLRCSPRSGDLSVYWYQQSLDQGLQFLIQYYNGEERAKGNILERFSAQQFPDLHSELNLSSLELGDSALYFCASSVERLAGVTGEQFFGPGTRLTVL.

The chain carries TRBV2 and TRBJ2-6, with D perhaps matching TRBD2 (7 bases). The CDR3 contains 17 residues. Germline V gene lookup returns CDR1 SNHLY and CDR2 FYNNEI. The ends were cut back, 4 bases at V and 2 bases at J, with 15 bases in the middle. CDR3 DNA: TGTGCCAGCAGTGGACGGACGGGGGGCACTGGGGCCAACGTCCTGACTTTC. Its protein is CASSGRTGGTGANVLTF.

This clone was observed a handful of times. CDR3 sequence (DNA): TGCGCCAGCAGCGAAGCCCCCGGGACAGGGGTCTCCTACGAGCAGTACTTC. It codes for CASSEAPGTGVSYEQYF. The chain uses TRBV10-1 and TRBJ2-7; 10 nucleotides agree with TRBD1. There are 17 residues in the CDR3. V shed 6 bases and J 0 bases; nucleotides not matched to a gene: 11. Germline V CDR1 and CDR2: WNHNN, SYGVQD (reference sequence).

Only one count was recorded for this clone. The chain uses TRBV3-1 (or the pseudogene TRBV3-2) and TRBJ2-1; 7 bases map to TRBD1. V was pared by 4 bases and J by 4 bases, with 7 bases of the junction left unmatched. CDR1 and CDR2 (germline): LGHDT, YNNKEL (reference sequence). This CDR3 has 15 residues. The chain's CDR3 is CASSPEGQIYNEQFF. CDR3 coding DNA: TGTGCCAGCAGCCCAGAGGGACAGATATACAATGAGCAGTTCTTC.

V gene TRBV12-3 or TRBV12-4 combines with J gene TRBJ1-4, with D unresolved. V was clipped by 5 bases and J by 10 bases, with 8 bases between them. The CDR3 consists of 11 residues. The CDR3: CASSNRGKLFF. The CDR3 DNA reads TGTGCCAGCAGTAACCGAGGAAAACTGTTTTTT.

This clone appeared a few times. The chain joins TRBV11-3 to TRBJ2-1; 7 nucleotides align to TRBD1. CDR1 is SGHNT, CDR2 YENEEA, per germline. V was pared by 5 bases and J by 2 bases, with 6 bases of the junction left unmatched. The CDR3 is 15 residues long. In DNA form, the CDR3 reads TGTGCCAGCAGCCCTCGACAGGGTACCTACAATGAGCAGTTCTTC. Amino acid sequence: CASSPRQGTYNEQFF.

The chain joins TRBV7-2 to TRBJ1-5; D uncertain. Trimming took 1 base from V and 1 from J, leaving 8 bases between them. This CDR3 spans 15 amino acids. Germline values: CDR1 SGHTA, CDR2 FQGNSA. This chain's CDR3 is CASSLVHRSNQPQHF. The CDR3 DNA reads as TGTGCCAGCAGCTTAGTACACAGAAGCAATCAGCCCCAGCATTTT.

This chain joins TRBV4-3 and TRBJ2-2; D may be TRBD2 (5 bases). V was clipped by 0 bases and J by 5 bases, with 10 bases between them. The CDR3 covers 15 residues. Germline-derived CDR1 and CDR2 are LGHNA and YSLEER. The CDR3 region has the DNA TGCGCCAGCAGCCAAGATCTCTCGGGAACCGGGGAGCTGTTTTTT. Translated, it gives CASSQDLSGTGELFF.

The rearrangement uses TRBV19 and TRBJ2-2, with 10 bases lining up with TRBD1. The V gene end was trimmed by 7 bases and the J gene end by 6 bases; junction bases not matched to a gene: 11. CDR1 is LNHDA, CDR2 SQIVND, per germline (reference sequence). CDR3 length: 16 amino acids. CDR3: CASTPRRTGGAGELFF. The DNA for the CDR3 is TGTGCCAGTACTCCTAGGAGGACAGGGGGGGCCGGGGAGCTGTTTTTT.